These 14 T cell receptor beta chains came from one sample sequenced in a study of Ad26.COV2.S vaccination and SARS-CoV-2 variants. Treatment meaning: some 19 received Ad26.COV2.S at low or high dose, single or two shots; about 5 received placebo; per-sample allocation not given. Specimens were obtained on day 63 following the first vaccine or placebo injection. Sequencing used immunoSEQ multiplex PCR; TCRdb keeps in-frame clones, though not all of them. The table has around 420,000 clones, approximately 87% seen once. The source was peripheral blood, collected in a trial of Ad26.COV2.S vaccine versus placebo. The receptors were gathered from a person aged 18-65 years who received the Ad26.COV2.S COVID-19 vaccine or a placebo.

The V and J genes are TRBV4-1 and TRBJ2-6; 7 bases agree with TRBD1. With V trimmed by 1 base and J by 4 bases, 4 bases remained unmatched. The CDR3 spans 16 residues. Germline V gives CDR1 MGHRA, CDR2 YSYEKL. CDR3 nucleotides: TGCGCCAGCAGCCAAGTCGACAGGGTCGGGGCCAACGTCCTGACTTTC. Amino acids: CASSQVDRVGANVLTF.

This chain uses TRBV30 with TRBJ2-7; the D gene is possibly TRBD2 (5 bases). This CDR3 contains 14 residues. Trimming cost V 1 base and J 4 bases, with 14 bases left between them. Germline CDR1 and CDR2: GTSNPN and SVGIG (reference sequence). The chain's CDR3 is CAWSEGLTGYEQYF. The CDR3 DNA is TGTGCCTGGAGTGAAGGACTCACGGGTTACGAGCAGTACTTC.

The chain is built from TRBV9 and TRBJ2-7; 7 bases are shared with TRBD2. With 4 bases clipped from V and 4 bases from J, the junction kept 5 bases outside the gene matches. The CDR3 runs 13 residues. Per germline, CDR1 SGDLS and CDR2 YYNGEE. CDR3 in amino acids: CASSQRGGYEQYF. The CDR3 coding sequence is TGTGCCAGCAGCCAGCGGGGCGGATACGAGCAGTACTTC.

The rearrangement links TRBV5-1 to TRBJ1-4; D possibly corresponds to TRBD1 (6 bases). V was cut by 1 base and J by 6 bases, with 13 bases left in between. The germline gives CDR1 SGHRS, CDR2 YFSETQ. The CDR3 has 15 residues. In DNA, the CDR3 is TGCGCCAGCAGCTTGAGAGGGGGTGGAGATGAAAAACTGTTTTTT. Residues: CASSLRGGGDEKLFF.

The rearrangement links TRBV5-1 to TRBJ2-6; no definite D call. Trimming took off 2 bases at V and 0 bases at J, with 3 bases between the two ends. Germline values: CDR1 SGHRS, CDR2 YFSETQ. The CDR3 is 14 residues long. CDR3 sequence reads: CASSFSSGANVLTF. The CDR3, as DNA: TGCGCCAGCAGCTTTAGCTCTGGGGCCAACGTCCTGACTTTC.

This chain joins TRBV14 and TRBJ1-1; TRBD1 matches 8 bases. Germline V gene lookup returns CDR1 SGHDN and CDR2 FVKESK. This CDR3 is 16 amino acids long. V lost 1 base, J lost 8 bases, and 12 bases stayed unmatched. The CDR3 loop is CASSQVPTGGTREAFF. The CDR3, as DNA: TGTGCCAGCAGCCAAGTGCCTACAGGGGGGACCCGCGAAGCTTTCTTT.

This chain links TRBV5-1 with TRBJ1-1; no clear D gene. The CDR3 is made up of 15 amino acids. Trimming left V 4 bases short and J 3 bases short, with 16 bases between. Germline V lookup: CDR1 SGHRS, CDR2 YFSETQ. The CDR3 loop is CASSGRTGGDTEAFF. CDR3 bases: TGCGCCAGCAGCGGAAGGACCGGAGGTGACACTGAAGCTTTCTTT.

There are a few counts of this clone. The genes are TRBV28 and TRBJ1-2, with D unresolved. CDR1 is MDHEN, CDR2 SYDVKM, per germline. This CDR3 has 12 residues. Trimming took 6 bases from V and 3 from J, leaving 8 bases between them. The CDR3 protein is CASRGRDYGYTF. The CDR3 DNA sequence: TGTGCCAGCAGGGGAAGGGACTATGGCTACACCTTC.

This chain joins TRBV3-1 (or the pseudogene TRBV3-2) and TRBJ2-3; D is perhaps TRBD1 (6 bases). The CDR3 is made up of 17 amino acids. CDR1 is LGHDT, CDR2 YNNKEL, per germline (reference sequence). The ends were cut back, 5 bases at V and 0 bases at J, with 18 bases in the middle. The CDR3 reads CASSLRTEDSSTDTQYF. The DNA for the CDR3 is TGTGCCAGCAGCTTAAGGACAGAGGACTCTAGCACAGATACGCAGTATTTT.

V and J are TRBV9 and TRBJ1-1, with 8 positions matching TRBD1. The junction had 3 bases not matched to a gene; V was cut back by 1 base and J by 1 base. The CDR3 spans 15 residues. Germline CDR1 SGDLS, CDR2 YYNGEE. For the CDR3, the DNA is TGTGCCAGCAGCGTATTGGGGACAGGGAACACTGAAGCTTTCTTT. This gives the protein CASSVLGTGNTEAFF.

This clone was recorded a few times. V usage is TRBV11-3 and J usage is TRBJ2-2, with a possible D match to TRBD2 (6 bases). Between the trimmed V and J ends, which lost 2 bases and 5 bases, there was a span of 12 bases. This CDR3 is built from 15 residues. The V gene's germline CDR1 is SGHNT and CDR2 YENEEA. The CDR3: CASSLRAGGTGELFF. Written as DNA, the CDR3 is TGTGCCAGCAGCTTACGTGCAGGAGGGACCGGGGAGCTGTTTTTT.

This clone was observed a handful of times. The chain joins TRBV9 to TRBJ2-1, with 12 bases that match TRBD2. The junction had 11 bases not matched to a gene; V was cut back by 3 bases and J by 7 bases. The CDR3 totals 17 residues. Germline CDR1 and CDR2: SGDLS and YYNGEE. CDR3: CASSAQLSTSGGNEQFF. The CDR3 nucleotides are TGTGCCAGCAGCGCCCAACTCTCGACTAGCGGGGGAAATGAGCAGTTCTTC.

Concerning this clone itself: The CDR3 does not end in the conserved phenylalanine or tryptophan, so this is likely a read error. Because the CDR3's place on the DNA is in doubt, the DNA is left out and the CDR3 is given as listed by TCRdb. The chain has TRBV3-1 (or the pseudogene TRBV3-2) and TRBJ2-7; the table gives TRBD1 as D, unverified against the DNA. Germline lookup yields CDR1 LGHDT and CDR2 YNNKEL (reference sequence). The CDR3 comprises 9 residues, both ends counted. CDR3 in amino acids: CASRWTAGG.

This chain uses TRBV30 with TRBJ1-1, with D possibly matching TRBD1 (6 bases). The CDR3 extends over 13 amino acids. The ends were cut back, 4 bases at V and 0 bases at J, with 9 bases in the middle. Germline assignment: CDR1 GTSNPN and CDR2 SVGIG (reference sequence). CDR3 DNA: TGTGCCTGGACTACAGGGATGAACACTGAAGCTTTCTTT. It codes for CAWTTGMNTEAFF.